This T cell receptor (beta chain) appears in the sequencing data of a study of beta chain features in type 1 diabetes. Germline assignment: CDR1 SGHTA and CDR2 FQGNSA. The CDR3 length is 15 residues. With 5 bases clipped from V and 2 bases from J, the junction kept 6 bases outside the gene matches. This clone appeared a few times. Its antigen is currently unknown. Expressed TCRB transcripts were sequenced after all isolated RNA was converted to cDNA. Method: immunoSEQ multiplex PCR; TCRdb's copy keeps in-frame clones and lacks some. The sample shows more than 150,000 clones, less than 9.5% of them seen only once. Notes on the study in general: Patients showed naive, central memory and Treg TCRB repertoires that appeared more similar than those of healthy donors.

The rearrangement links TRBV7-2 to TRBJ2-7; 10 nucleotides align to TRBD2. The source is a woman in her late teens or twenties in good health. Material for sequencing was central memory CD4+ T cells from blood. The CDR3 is CASSRLAGGAYEQYF. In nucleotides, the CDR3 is TGTGCCAGCAGCAGATTAGCGGGAGGCGCCTACGAGCAGTACTTC.